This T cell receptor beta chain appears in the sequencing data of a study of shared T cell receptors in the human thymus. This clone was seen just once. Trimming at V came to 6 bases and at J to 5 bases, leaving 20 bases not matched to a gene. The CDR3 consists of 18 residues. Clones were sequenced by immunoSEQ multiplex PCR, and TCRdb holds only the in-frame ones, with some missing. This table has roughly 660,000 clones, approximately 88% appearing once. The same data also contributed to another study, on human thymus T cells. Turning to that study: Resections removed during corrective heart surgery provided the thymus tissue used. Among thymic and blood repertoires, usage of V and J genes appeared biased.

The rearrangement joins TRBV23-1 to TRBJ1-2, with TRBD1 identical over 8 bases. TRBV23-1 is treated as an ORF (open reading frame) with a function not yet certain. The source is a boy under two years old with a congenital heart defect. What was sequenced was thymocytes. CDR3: CASSAAGTGFPLRYGYTF. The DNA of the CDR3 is TGCGCCAGCAGCGCGGCCGGGACAGGTTTCCCTCTCAGGTATGGCTACACCTTC.